This passage covers 7 T cell receptor beta chains from one sample sequenced in a study of blood T cells in healthy people across ages. Then a second PCR, running roughly 7 to 11 cycles, was carried out with a sample-barcoded 5' primer and a J-beta primer mix. TCRdb processed the 5' RACE reads anew with MiXCR; each CDR3 protein has one entry. The table lists about 2 million distinct CDR3 sequences, 40% to 55% of them singletons. Sequencing input: blood. The receptors stem from a woman aged 40-49 years in good health.

The CDR3 nucleotides read TGTGCCAGCAGTTACCTTAACAGGCTTGTCTTAGCTAACTATGGCTACACCTTC. Protein sequence: CASSYLNRLVLANYGYTF. The chain employs TRBV6-5 and TRBJ1-2, with D perhaps matching TRBD1 (5 bases). This CDR3 comprises 18 residues. Per the germline V gene, CDR1 is MNHEY and CDR2 is SVGAGI. V lost 2 bases, J lost 0 bases, and 19 bases lay in between.

A few counts support this clonotype. The rearrangement uses TRBV10-2 and TRBJ1-2; D ambiguous. This CDR3 spans 13 amino acids. V lost 2 bases and J 4 bases, leaving 8 bases between the germline ends. CDR1 is WSHSY, CDR2 SAAADI, per germline. The CDR3 DNA reads as TGCGCCAGCAGTGAGACGGCCGCCTATGGCTACACCTTC. Protein sequence: CASSETAAYGYTF.

The chain is built from TRBV15 and TRBJ2-1, with D tentatively TRBD2 (5 bases). Germline V gene data show CDR1 as LNHNV and CDR2 as YYDKDF (reference sequence). The CDR3 runs 16 residues. The ends were cut back, 0 bases at V and 4 bases at J, with 13 bases in the middle. CDR3 in amino acids: CATSRDNRAGYNEQFF. The CDR3 nucleotides are TGTGCCACCAGCAGAGATAACCGGGCGGGTTACAATGAGCAGTTCTTC. The entire variable domain, with the rest obtained from reference TRBV15 and TRBJ2-1, is as follows: DAMVIQNPRYQVTQFGKPVTLSCSQTLNHNVMYWYQQKSSQAPKLLFHYYDKDFNNEADTPDNFQSRRPNTSFCFLDIRSPGLGDTAMYLCATSRDNRAGYNEQFFGPGTRLTVL.

The rearrangement joins TRBV5-4 to TRBJ2-3, with 9 bases that match TRBD1. The V and J ends lost 5 bases and 0 bases, in that order; junction bases with no gene match: 16. Germline V gene data show CDR1 as SGHNT and CDR2 as YYREEE (reference sequence). There are 19 residues in the CDR3. CDR3 in amino acids: CASRNRVGTGPRSTDTQYF. The CDR3 DNA sequence: TGTGCCAGCAGAAATAGGGTAGGGACAGGGCCTCGTAGCACAGATACGCAGTATTTT.

The J gene is TRBJ1-1, the V gene TRBV20-1; a weak D match, TRBD1 (5 bases). There are 12 residues in the CDR3. V lost 6 bases to trimming and J lost 5 bases, with 13 bases between them. The germline V gene has CDR1 DFQATT and CDR2 SNEGSKA (reference sequence). The DNA of the CDR3 is TGCAGTGCATTTGAGGGGAGGACTGAAGCTTTCTTT. It translates to CSAFEGRTEAFF.

This clonotype was seen only a few times. In DNA, the CDR3 is TGTGCCAGCAGCGCCACTAGCGGGATGCAGTTCTTC. As protein: CASSATSGMQFF. This chain connects TRBV7-9 to TRBJ2-1; 10 nucleotides agree with TRBD2. The germline V gene encodes CDR1 SEHNR and CDR2 FQNEAQ (reference sequence). After removal of 5 bases from V and 12 bases from J, the junction contained 4 bases not matched to a gene. The CDR3 spans 12 residues.

The rearrangement uses TRBV10-3 and TRBJ2-3; 9 nucleotides align to TRBD2. V trimming: 3 bases; J trimming: 5 bases; junction bases outside the gene matches: 18. Germline CDR1 is ENHRY and CDR2 is SYGVKD. The CDR3 has 19 residues. The CDR3 region is CAISDRYLKGRGGLDTQYF. The DNA for the CDR3 is TGTGCCATCAGTGATCGATACCTGAAAGGGCGGGGGGGCCTAGATACGCAGTATTTT.